This T cell receptor (beta chain) was found in a study of T-cell reconstitution after alpha-beta-depleted transplantation in children. The V gene end was trimmed by 5 bases and the J gene end by 6 bases; junction bases not matched to a gene: 16. The CDR3 has 16 amino acids. Germline V gives CDR1 DFQATT, CDR2 SNEGSKA (reference sequence). Construction of the TCRbeta library involved unique molecular identifiers. MiXCR, applied by TCRdb to the PCR reads, yields one record per CDR3 protein. The sample gives approximately 210,000 distinct CDR3 sequences, about 14% of which show up once; 13% is in the top ten.

The source of this sequence is a human donor who donated a stem cell graft to a child with acute lymphoblastic leukemia. The sample in question was PBMCs from the stem cell graft donor, obtained from the stem cell graft. This sequence joins TRBV20-1 and TRBJ2-4; TRBD2 matches at 7 bases. The CDR3 DNA is TGCAGTGCTCCACCCGCTGGGGGGGGTACTGGAAACATTCAGTACTTC. This gives the protein CSAPPAGGGTGNIQYF.